These 7 T cell receptor beta chains were all obtained from the same sample, sequenced in a study of blood T cells in healthy people across ages. It was with a sample-barcoded 5' primer and a J-beta primer mix that a second PCR of roughly 7 to 12 cycles was run. TCRdb used MiXCR to reprocess the 5' RACE reads, holding one entry per CDR3 protein. The sample yields under 1,100,000 distinct CDR3 sequences, under 30% seen once. The sample also formed part of further work on T cells of mothers and their children.

Sequencing was carried out using blood. These receptors came from a girl aged 2 to 9 in good health.

This clonotype appeared a few times. The V and J genes are TRBV9 and TRBJ2-6, with no clear D. Trimming took off 3 bases at V and 2 bases at J, with 6 bases between the two ends. This CDR3 spans 14 amino acids. CDR1 and CDR2 (germline): SGDLS, YYNGEE. The DNA for the CDR3 is TGTGCCAGCAGCGATGTTGCTGGGGCCAACGTCCTGACTTTC. Translated, it gives CASSDVAGANVLTF.

In the case of this clonotype: The junction and the germline gene differ at one end; a read error may be behind it. The rearrangement joins TRBV7-7 to TRBJ2-1; 16 positions match TRBD2. This CDR3 contains 18 residues. Germline V gene lookup returns CDR1 SSHAT and CDR2 FNYEAQ (reference sequence). The DNA for the CDR3 is TGTGCTAGCAACAAAACCGGGACTAGCGGGAGGGGAGAGAATGAGCAGTTCTTC. This translates into CASNKTGTSGRGENEQFF.

This clonotype was found a few times. This chain uses TRBV28 with TRBJ2-5; 8 bases are a match to TRBD2. The CDR3 length is 15 residues. Germline lookup yields CDR1 MDHEN and CDR2 SYDVKM. V lost 2 bases to trimming and J lost 5 bases; unmatched junction nucleotides: 7. The CDR3 sequence is CASSLRGGRLETQYF. In DNA form, the CDR3 reads TGTGCCAGCAGTTTACGCGGCGGGAGGTTGGAGACCCAGTACTTC.

This sequence joins TRBV20-1 and TRBJ2-3; D not certain. CDR3 length: 14 residues. The germline V gene encodes CDR1 DFQATT and CDR2 SNEGSKA (reference sequence). Trimming took off 6 bases at V and 2 bases at J, with 15 bases between the two ends. CDR3 in amino acids: CSAAPRTYTDTQYF. CDR3 nucleotides: TGCAGTGCGGCTCCTAGGACCTACACAGATACGCAGTATTTT.

The chain joins TRBV11-2 to TRBJ2-5, with TRBD1 identical over 8 bases. The DNA matches TRBJ2-7 better at its end, which makes the J call doubtful. Germline CDR1 is SGHAT and CDR2 is FQNNGV. The length of the CDR3 is 15 residues. The CDR3 loop reads CASSLAQGDLNEQYF. CDR3 sequence (DNA): TGTGCCAGCAGCTTGGCACAGGGGGATCTAAACGAGCAGTACTTC.

The rearrangement joins TRBV27 to TRBJ1-2; possibly TRBD1 for D (5 bases). CDR1 and CDR2 (germline): MNHEY, SMNVEV (reference sequence). Trimming left V 2 bases short and J 6 bases short, with 10 bases between. CDR3 length equals 13 residues. The CDR3 DNA sequence: TGTGCCAGCAGTTTAGGGGGTTCTCATGGCTACACCTTC. Translated: CASSLGGSHGYTF.

To note about this clonotype: At one end, the junction sequence differs from germline, possibly due to a read error. V and J are TRBV6-4 and TRBJ1-1, with TRBD1 matching over 12 bases. The CDR3 has 18 amino acids. CDR1 is MRHNA, CDR2 SNTAGT, per germline. The CDR3, as DNA: TGTTCCAGCAGTCAACCGGGACAGGGGGCCTTAGGTCTCACTGAAGCTTTCTTT. This gives the protein CSSSQPGQGALGLTEAFF.